This T cell receptor (beta chain) emerged from a study of cytomegalovirus exposure and HLA in healthy donors. The study ran its PCR with 60 Vbeta and 13 Jbeta primers. Here immunoSEQ multiplex PCR was the method, and the copy in TCRdb shows in-frame clones only, minus some. The sample table sets out 30,000 to 35,000 clones. V lost 3 bases to trimming and J lost 6 bases, with 10 bases between them. The CDR3 sequence is 13 residues long. Germline V gene lookup returns CDR1 LGHNA and CDR2 YSLEER. General observations from the study: For most TCR beta V segments, an earlier analysis put the productive rate at about 87% or about 30% of the time. When analyzed later, the rates of TCR association showed variation by HLA locus, with DRB1 the most and HLA-C the fewest. Sequencing likely generated an artifact that appeared as a cluster of highly shared sequence variants. A later analysis showed HLA-associated TCR beta chains outstripping equally common others in clonal expansion.

Note on this clone: Its antigen remains unidentified.

V and J are TRBV4-3 and TRBJ2-3, with D perhaps TRBD1 (7 bases). This TCR was recovered from a woman in her 40s in good health and CMV-seropositive. Sequences were obtained from PBMCs. The CDR3 sequence: CASSHSGGDTQYF. The CDR3, as DNA: TGCGCCAGCAGCCACTCAGGGGGGGATACGCAGTATTTT.